This T cell receptor beta chain derives from a study of blood T cell repertoires in COVID-19. Study-wide context: From the United States, Italy and Spain came samples of acute and convalescent COVID-19. The analysed material was cDNA or gDNA that came from T cells, B-cell-depleted T cells, or PBMCs.

Authors' processing steps: For nucleated cells, counts were estimated from reference gene primer amplification. Only in-frame clones appear in the TCRdb table, and some are missing; sequencing was by immunoSEQ multiplex PCR. D and trimming were read from the DNA, whereas the V and J calls and clone size are those reported in that table. The table shows roughly 150,000 clones, with around 80% occurring only once. Germline V gene data show CDR1 as SGHTA and CDR2 as FQGNSA. J gave up 5 bases and V 4 bases, and 2 bases lay outside the gene matches. The CDR3 runs to 13 residues. As for this clone: The same CDR3 is also encoded by other DNA sequences in this sample.

This receptor was taken from a woman in her 70s who had recovered from COVID-19. This chain joins TRBV7-2 and TRBJ1-2; 9 nucleotides agree with TRBD1. The sequencing input was peripheral blood. DNA of the CDR3: TGTGCCAGCAGCTCCGGACAGGGGTATGGCTACACCTTC. It specifies CASSSGQGYGYTF.